These T cell receptor beta chains were read from a single sample in a study of blood T cell repertoires in COVID-19. The assay was immunoSEQ multiplex PCR, and TCRdb's table has in-frame clones only and misses some. This table holds around 100,000 clones, roughly 80% found once. The sample taken for sequencing was peripheral blood. Receptors originate from a man between 65 and 79 years old with active or convalescent COVID-19. Each CDR3 is given with its conserved first and last residue. The D gene is left open where the match is weak. Clone size is not always given. Where it is, it says once, few, many or a class for expanded clones.

D	size	J	V	CDR3	DNA
TRBD2	few	TRBJ2-1	TRBV2	CASPLAGSDPPRHEQFF	TGTGCCAGCCCACTAGCGGGATCCGACCCTCCGAGGCATGAGCAGTTCTTC
NA	NA	TRBJ2-7	TRBV29-1	CSVLEDSYEQYF	TGCAGCGTCTTAGAAGACAGCTACGAGCAGTACTTC
NA	NA	TRBJ1-5	TRBV7-9	CASSLTGQPQHF	TGTGCCAGCAGCTTGACTGGGCAGCCCCAGCATTTT
TRBD2	NA	TRBJ2-5	TRBV30	CAWSLAGETQYF	TGTGCCTGGAGTCTAGCGGGGGAGACCCAGTACTTC
NA	NA	TRBJ1-2	TRBV6-5	CASRPDSTGYGYTF	TGTGCCAGCAGACCGGACAGCACTGGCTATGGCTACACCTTC
NA	few	TRBJ2-7	TRBV18	CASSPPSRVFYEQYF	TGTGCCAGCTCACCACCTTCGAGAGTATTCTACGAGCAGTACTTC
NA	once	TRBJ2-1	TRBV3-1/TRBV3-2	CASSQDWAGTRKFF	TGTGCCAGCAGCCAAGACTGGGCGGGCACCCGGAAATTCTTC
NA	few	TRBJ1-2	TRBV7-2	CASSLGRLNYGYTF	TGTGCCAGCAGCTTAGGCAGGTTGAACTATGGCTACACCTTC
NA	NA	TRBJ1-2	TRBV20-1	CSASQVQGYGYTF	TGCAGTGCTAGTCAAGTGCAGGGTTATGGCTACACCTTC
TRBD2	NA	TRBJ2-7	TRBV5-4	CASSLRGTRGNEQYF	TGTGCCAGCAGCCTTAGGGGGACTAGAGGAAACGAGCAGTACTTC
TRBD1	few	TRBJ1-2	TRBV29-1	CSVADRGLSNYGYTF	TGCAGCGTGGCTGACAGGGGTTTATCCAACTATGGCTACACCTTC
NA	NA	TRBJ1-1	TRBV5-1	CASSLDAPGDTEAFF	TGCGCCAGCAGCTTGGACGCCCCCGGGGACACTGAAGCTTTCTTT
TRBD2	NA	TRBJ2-1	TRBV3-1/TRBV3-2	CASSPGGGNYNEQFF	TGTGCCAGCAGCCCGGGGGGGGGCAACTACAATGAGCAGTTCTTC